A single sample is the source of the 27 T cell receptor beta chains below, sequenced in a study of early T cells in non-severe SARS-CoV-2 infection. One entry per CDR3 protein, called by TCRdb with MiXCR from the 5' RACE reads. The sample lists under 70,000 distinct CDR3 sequences, 12% occurring once. Sequencing was done on a sample of whole blood. These receptor sequences come from an adult who was a healthcare worker with PCR-confirmed SARS-CoV-2 infection or an uninfected control (not recorded which).

The table lists this clonotype with a few counts. V gene TRBV12-3 or TRBV12-4 combines with J gene TRBJ1-1; TRBD1 agrees at 10 bases. The CDR3 length is 15 residues. V was clipped by 5 bases and J by 5 bases; unmatched bases: 8. This CDR3 is CASSTWDRGRTEAFF. The DNA for the CDR3 is TGTGCCAGCAGTACCTGGGACAGGGGAAGGACTGAAGCTTTCTTT.

In its sample, this clonotype was seen a few times. The chain has TRBV28 and TRBJ1-6, with D perhaps TRBD1 (5 bases). CDR1 and CDR2 from the germline V gene are MDHEN and SYDVKM. CDR3 length equals 15 residues. The germline V and J ends were trimmed by 5 bases and 0 bases, with 8 bases remaining between them. The CDR3 reads CASSLTGSYNSPLHF. The CDR3 DNA reads TGTGCCAGCAGTCTCACAGGCTCCTATAATTCACCCCTCCACTTT.

This chain joins TRBV3-1 and TRBJ2-7, with 8 bases lining up with TRBD2. The CDR3 sequence is 16 residues long. With 0 bases clipped from V and 4 bases from J, the junction kept 8 bases outside the gene matches. Germline assignment: CDR1 LGHDT and CDR2 YNNKEL (reference sequence). In nucleotides, the CDR3 is TGTGCCAGCAGCCAAGAAGGACGGGGGGGCCGTTACGAGCAGTACTTC. Amino acid sequence: CASSQEGRGGRYEQYF.

This clonotype was recorded many times. V and J are TRBV12-3 or TRBV12-4 and TRBJ2-7; possible D gene TRBD2, 5 bases. This CDR3 is 13 amino acids long. The germline V and J ends were trimmed by 3 bases and 0 bases, with 6 bases remaining between them. The CDR3 protein is CASSFGISYEQYF. The CDR3 DNA reads as TGTGCCAGCAGTTTCGGGATCTCCTACGAGCAGTACTTC.

This clonotype was picked up many times. The V gene is TRBV18, the J gene TRBJ1-1; 8 bases map to TRBD1. The CDR3 extends over 15 amino acids. In germline, CDR1 is KGHSH, CDR2 LQKENI. J lost 5 bases, V lost 5 bases, and 10 bases had no gene match. CDR3 in DNA: TGTGCCAGCTCAACACGACAGGGGAAAGGGACTGAAGCTTTCTTT. Its protein product is CASSTRQGKGTEAFF. Full variable domain (outside the CDR3, taken from reference TRBV18 and TRBJ1-1): NAGVMQNPRHLVRRRGQEARLRCSPMKGHSHVYWYRQLPEEGLKFMVYLQKENIIDESGMPKERFSAEFPKEGPSILRIQQVVRGDSAAYFCASSTRQGKGTEAFFGQGTRLTVV.

The genes are TRBV7-3 and TRBJ2-1; 10 nucleotides agree with TRBD1. Germline CDR1 reads SGHTA; CDR2 reads FQGTGA. Germline trimming cut 4 bases from V and 7 bases from J; bases unmatched to any gene: 13. The CDR3 has 17 residues. CDR3 nucleotides: TGTGCCAGCAGCTCTGGACAGGGGGTTAGCGGGCATAATGAGCAGTTCTTC. Its translation is CASSSGQGVSGHNEQFF.

At least ten counts were recorded for this clonotype. V gene TRBV7-6 combines with J gene TRBJ2-7; D not resolved. Germline lookup yields CDR1 SGHVS and CDR2 FNYEAQ. Trimming removed 0 bases at V and 0 bases at J, with 6 bases between. The CDR3 consists of 14 residues. The CDR3, as DNA: TGTGCCAGCAGCTTAGCGGGCAGCTCCTACGAGCAGTACTTC. Translated, it gives CASSLAGSSYEQYF.

This clonotype is medium-sized. The rearrangement uses TRBV20-1 and TRBJ1-2, with 8 bases identical to TRBD1. V gave up 2 bases and J gave up 12 bases; unmatched junction bases: 5. Germline loops: CDR1 DFQATT, CDR2 SNEGSKA (reference sequence). The CDR3 is made up of 11 amino acids. As DNA, the CDR3 is TGCAGTGCTAGATCCGACAGGGGCCACACCTTC. Protein product: CSARSDRGHTF.

This clonotype was seen only a few times. The chain recombines TRBV28 with TRBJ1-4; D call uncertain. Germline-derived CDR1 and CDR2 are MDHEN and SYDVKM. V lost 7 bases and J 7 bases, leaving 13 bases between the germline ends. The CDR3 totals 13 residues. The CDR3 loop is CASNSRRAEKLFF. CDR3 coding DNA: TGTGCCAGCAACTCTCGCCGCGCTGAAAAACTGTTTTTT.

This clonotype was seen repeatedly, ten times or more. The rearrangement uses TRBV7-8 and TRBJ1-1, with D perhaps matching TRBD1 (5 bases). The CDR3 length is 14 residues. V lost 7 bases and J 4 bases, leaving 16 bases between the germline ends. In germline, CDR1 is SGHVS, CDR2 FQNEAQ. Written as DNA, the CDR3 is TGTGCCAGCACCACTCGGGGCAGAAGCACTGAAGCTTTCTTT. Translated, it gives CASTTRGRSTEAFF. Variable domain in full (rest from reference TRBV7-8 and TRBJ1-1): GAGVSQSPRYKVAKRGQDVALRCDPISGHVSLFWYQQALGQGPEFLTYFQNEAQLDKSGLPSDRFFAERPEGSVSTLKIQRTQQEDSAVYLCASTTRGRSTEAFFGQGTRLTVV.

In this sample, this clonotype turned up a few times. The chain is built from TRBV11-2 and TRBJ2-2; no definite D call. This CDR3 is 14 amino acids long. In germline, CDR1 is SGHAT, CDR2 FQNNGV. The V gene lost 5 bases and the J gene lost 7 bases, with 14 bases spanning the gap. CDR3 amino acids: CASSPIRVVGELFF. DNA of the CDR3: TGTGCCAGCAGCCCGATAAGGGTTGTCGGGGAGCTGTTTTTT. The full variable domain, in which reference TRBV11-2 and TRBJ2-2 provide the parts outside the CDR3, is EAGVAQSPRYKIIEKRQSVAFWCNPISGHATLYWYQQILGQGPKLLIQFQNNGVVDDSQLPKDRFSAERLKGVDSTLKIQPAKLEDSAVYLCASSPIRVVGELFFGEGSRLTVL.

The CDR3 sequence is CASSGGVTGGTGELFF. The CDR3 DNA sequence: TGTGCCAGCAGTGGAGGAGTGACAGGGGGCACCGGGGAGCTGTTTTTT. The rearrangement links TRBV6-4 to TRBJ2-2, with 9 positions matching TRBD1. The CDR3 length is 16 residues. CDR1 is MRHNA and CDR2 is SNTAGT in the germline V gene. Germline trimming cut 4 bases from V and 4 bases from J; bases unmatched to any gene: 7.

This clonotype was seen repeatedly, ten times or more. V is TRBV25-1 and J is TRBJ1-2; 8 bases map to TRBD1. V was clipped by 5 bases and J by 7 bases; unmatched bases: 3. Germline V lookup: CDR1 MGHDK, CDR2 SYGVNS. The CDR3 consists of 12 residues. The CDR3 nucleotides read TGTGCCAGCAGTCAGGGGGCGTTTGGCTACACCTTC. Amino acid sequence: CASSQGAFGYTF.

This clonotype came up many times. The chain uses TRBV29-1 and TRBJ2-3; D may be TRBD2 (5 bases). The CDR3 extends over 12 amino acids. Germline lookup yields CDR1 SQVTM and CDR2 ANQGSEA. V gave up 3 bases and J gave up 3 bases, with 7 bases separating them. CDR3 bases: TGCAGCGTTGAGGGCGGGACAGATACGCAGTATTTT. This codes for CSVEGGTDTQYF.

This clonotype was detected a few times. The chain carries TRBV28 and TRBJ2-7; 9 bases fit TRBD2. Germline values: CDR1 MDHEN, CDR2 SYDVKM. The CDR3 runs 14 residues. The V and J ends lost 5 bases and 6 bases, in that order; junction bases with no gene match: 8. The CDR3 nucleotides read TGTGCCAGCAGTGGTAGCGGGAGATCGAGCGAGCAGTACTTC. Its translation is CASSGSGRSSEQYF.

This clonotype was detected ten times or more. The chain links TRBV20-1 to TRBJ1-1; maybe TRBD1 (6 bases). The CDR3 has 15 amino acids. Germline loops: CDR1 DFQATT, CDR2 SNEGSKA (reference sequence). V was pared by 5 bases and J by 0 bases, with 16 bases between. The CDR3 DNA sequence: TGCAGTGCTTCCTCAGGGGTGACAGTGAACACTGAAGCTTTCTTT. It yields the protein CSASSGVTVNTEAFF.

This clonotype has ten or more counts. The rearrangement joins TRBV20-1 to TRBJ2-2; a weak D match, TRBD1 (6 bases). V lost 6 bases to trimming and J lost 2 bases, with 16 bases between them. The CDR3 is 15 amino acids. Germline V gives CDR1 DFQATT, CDR2 SNEGSKA (reference sequence). CDR3 amino acids: CSARPPGHNTGELFF. DNA for the CDR3: TGCAGTGCCAGACCCCCGGGACATAACACCGGGGAGCTGTTTTTT.

In its sample, this clonotype was seen a few times. CDR3 region: CSAASISYGYTF. The CDR3 bases are TGCAGTGCTGCAAGCATAAGTTATGGCTACACCTTC. This sequence joins TRBV20-1 and TRBJ1-2; D gene unclear. Germline loops: CDR1 DFQATT, CDR2 SNEGSKA (reference sequence). This CDR3 spans 12 amino acids. V lost 5 bases and J 5 bases, leaving 12 bases between the germline ends.

The J gene is TRBJ2-7, the V gene TRBV7-8, with 9 bases identical to TRBD2. The CDR3 is made up of 14 amino acids. The trim removed 7 bases at V and 3 bases at J, leaving 7 bases unmatched. Germline assignment: CDR1 SGHVS and CDR2 FQNEAQ. CDR3 residues: CASNVRTSDYEQYF. In DNA, the CDR3 is TGTGCCAGCAACGTTAGGACTAGCGACTACGAGCAGTACTTC.

Many counts were recorded for this clonotype. This chain joins TRBV6-5 and TRBJ2-2; TRBD2 matches 14 bases. With 6 bases clipped from V and 5 bases from J, the junction kept 8 bases outside the gene matches. The CDR3 loop spans 17 amino acids. The germline gives CDR1 MNHEY, CDR2 SVGAGI. The CDR3 spells CASRRTGTSGRTGELFF. The CDR3, as DNA: TGTGCCAGCAGAAGAACTGGGACTAGCGGGAGAACCGGGGAGCTGTTTTTT.

This clonotype was counted only a few times. This sequence joins TRBV3-1 and TRBJ1-5; D unclear. The ends were cut back, 4 bases at V and 3 bases at J, with 7 bases in the middle. The germline V gene encodes CDR1 LGHDT and CDR2 YNNKEL (reference sequence). There are 13 residues in the CDR3. CDR3 DNA: TGTGCCAGCAGCCTGGGAGACAATCAGCCCCAGCATTTT. This encodes CASSLGDNQPQHF.

This clonotype turned up a few times. This CDR3 reads CASIESGGSYNEQFF. CDR3 nucleotides: TGTGCCAGCATTGAAAGCGGGGGCTCCTACAATGAGCAGTTCTTC. The J gene is TRBJ2-1, the V gene TRBV6-6, with 8 bases matching TRBD2. The CDR3 is 15 residues long. The germline V gene encodes CDR1 MNHNY and CDR2 SVGAGI (reference sequence). The trim removed 7 bases at V and 0 bases at J, leaving 5 bases unmatched.

This clonotype showed up many times. The chain joins TRBV7-3 to TRBJ1-2, with D perhaps matching TRBD1 (6 bases). CDR3 length equals 16 residues. The germline CDR1 and CDR2 sequences are SGHTA and FQGTGA. Between the trimmed V and J ends, which lost 5 bases and 7 bases, there was a span of 23 bases. The CDR3 sequence: CASSPNRGRGRRGYTF. The CDR3 bases are TGTGCCAGCAGCCCAAATCGGGGCAGGGGAAGGCGTGGCTACACCTTC.

This clonotype was observed at least ten times. The rearrangement joins TRBV19 to TRBJ2-1; D is uncertain. The ends were cut back, 2 bases at V and 2 bases at J, with 13 bases in the middle. This CDR3 is built from 16 residues. Germline CDR1 LNHDA, CDR2 SQIVND (reference sequence). CDR3 bases: TGTGCCAGTAGTATAACGGGCAGGTTCCCCTACAATGAGCAGTTCTTC. Encoded protein: CASSITGRFPYNEQFF.

The chain joins TRBV5-1 to TRBJ1-1; TRBD1 aligns across 8 bases. Germline V gene data show CDR1 as SGHRS and CDR2 as YFSETQ. The CDR3 sequence is 15 residues long. After removal of 3 bases from V and 0 bases from J, the junction contained 4 bases not matched to a gene. The CDR3 loop reads CASSSRTGMNTEAFF. The CDR3 nucleotides read TGCGCCAGCAGCTCCCGGACAGGGATGAACACTGAAGCTTTCTTT.

The chain combines TRBV10-3 with TRBJ2-7; 11 bases agree with TRBD2. V gave up 10 bases and J gave up 3 bases; unmatched junction bases: 5. Germline assignment: CDR1 ENHRY and CDR2 SYGVKD. CDR3 length: 13 residues. CDR3 loop: CATYGTSGYEQYF. Written as DNA, the CDR3 is TGTGCCACCTACGGGACTAGCGGCTACGAGCAGTACTTC.

The chain couples TRBV5-1 to TRBJ2-2; no firm D call. Trimming removed 7 bases at V and 0 bases at J, with 10 bases between. CDR3 length equals 14 residues. Germline-derived CDR1 and CDR2 are SGHRS and YFSETQ. The CDR3 bases are TGCGCCAGCCGACCCCCGACGAACACCGGGGAGCTGTTTTTT. This gives the protein CASRPPTNTGELFF.